This T cell receptor beta chain was observed in a study of T-cell reconstitution after alpha-beta-depleted transplantation in children. The germline gives CDR1 SEHNR, CDR2 FQNEAQ (reference sequence). This CDR3 has 13 residues. Between the trimmed V and J ends, which lost 5 bases and 6 bases, there was a span of 11 bases. Using unique molecular identifiers, the investigators prepared the TCRbeta library. TCRdb reprocessed the PCR reads via MiXCR and lists one record per CDR3 protein. The sample lists 780,000 or so distinct CDR3 sequences; roughly 15% were seen once. Study results and limitations: At one year after transplant, newly produced T cells mostly accounted for T-cell counts and diversity. Roughly two months post-transplant, alpha-beta T cells reportedly originated from several hundred graft clones that had expanded. Some patients showed high day-60 TCRbeta diversity, which derived from surviving recipient T cells and thymic progenitors.

Turning to this clonotype: Its target is unknown.

The rearrangement uses TRBV7-9 and TRBJ2-1, with unresolved D. The origin of this receptor is a male patient younger than 18 who had a stem cell transplant for acute lymphoblastic leukemia, so the T cells may come from the graft donor. This specimen was PBMCs, mostly from graft donor cells, taken 360 days after TCRalphabeta/CD19-depleted stem cell transplant. CDR3 loop: CASSDGVGNEQFF. The CDR3, as DNA: TGTGCCAGCAGCGATGGCGTCGGCAATGAGCAGTTCTTC.